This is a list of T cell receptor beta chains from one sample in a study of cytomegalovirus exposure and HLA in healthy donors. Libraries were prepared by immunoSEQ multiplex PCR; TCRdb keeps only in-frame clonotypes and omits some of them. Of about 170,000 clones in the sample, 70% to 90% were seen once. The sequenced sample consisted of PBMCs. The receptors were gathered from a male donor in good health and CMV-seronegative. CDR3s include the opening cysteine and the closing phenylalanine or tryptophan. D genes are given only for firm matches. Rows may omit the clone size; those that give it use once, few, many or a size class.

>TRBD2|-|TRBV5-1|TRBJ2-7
CASALARAYEQYF
TGCGCCAGCGCACTAGCGAGGGCCTACGAGCAGTACTTC
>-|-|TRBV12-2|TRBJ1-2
CASRLEGQGGGLCGYTF
TGTGCAAGTCGCTTAGAGGGACAGGGAGGGGGACTTTGTGGCTACACCTTC
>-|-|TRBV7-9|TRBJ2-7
CASSPPGTLYEQYF
TGTGCCAGCAGCCCACCGGGGACTCTCTACGAGCAGTACTTC
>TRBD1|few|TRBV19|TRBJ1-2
CASSPQGTGGGYTF
TGTGCCAGTAGTCCTCAAGGGACAGGGGGTGGCTACACCTTC
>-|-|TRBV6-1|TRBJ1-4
CASSRYGEEKLFF
TGTGCCAGCAGTAGGTATGGGGAGGAAAAACTGTTTTTT
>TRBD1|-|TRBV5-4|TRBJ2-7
CASSSDRGLGEQYF
TGTGCCAGCAGCTCCGACAGGGGGTTGGGGGAGCAGTACTTC
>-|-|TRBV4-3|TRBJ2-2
CASSQERGTGELFF
TGCGCCAGCAGCCAAGAAAGGGGAACCGGGGAGCTGTTTTTT
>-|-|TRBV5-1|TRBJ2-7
CASSGTGTNYEQYF
TGCGCCAGCAGCGGCACCGGGACAAACTACGAGCAGTACTTC
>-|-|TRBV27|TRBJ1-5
CASSWGVNQPQHF
TGTGCCAGCAGTTGGGGGGTCAATCAGCCCCAGCATTTT
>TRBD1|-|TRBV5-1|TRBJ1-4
CASSIGQGEYEKLFF
TGCGCCAGCAGCATCGGACAGGGAGAGTATGAAAAACTGTTTTTT
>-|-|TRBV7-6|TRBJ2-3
CASSLGTRTDTQYF
TGTGCCAGCAGCTTAGGTACACGCACAGATACGCAGTATTTT
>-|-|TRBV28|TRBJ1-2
CASSQYGYTF
TGTGCCAGCAGCCAGTATGGCTACACCTTC
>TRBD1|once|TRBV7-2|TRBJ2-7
CASSPPRDRPSYEQYF
TGTGCCAGCAGCCCACCCCGGGACAGGCCATCCTACGAGCAGTACTTC
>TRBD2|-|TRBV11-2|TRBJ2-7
CASSLGRLAASYEQYF
TGTGCCAGCAGCTTAGGTCGACTAGCGGCCTCCTACGAGCAGTACTTC
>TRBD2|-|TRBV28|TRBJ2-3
CASSYWGASGGARTDTQYF
TGTGCCAGCAGTTACTGGGGGGCTAGCGGGGGGGCACGCACAGATACGCAGTATTTT
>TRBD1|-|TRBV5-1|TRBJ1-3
CASSWGTGEGNTIYF
TGCGCCAGCAGCTGGGGGACAGGGGAAGGAAACACCATATATTTT
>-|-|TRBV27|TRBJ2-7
CASSHHPPGRILSYEQYF
TGTGCCAGCAGTCACCACCCCCCGGGTCGGATCCTCTCCTACGAGCAGTACTTC
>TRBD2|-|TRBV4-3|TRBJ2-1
CASSQGKSWLAGNYNEQFF
TGCGCCAGCAGCCAAGGAAAGTCCTGGCTAGCGGGAAATTACAATGAGCAGTTCTTC
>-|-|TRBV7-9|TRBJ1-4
CASSLKRDTTNEKLFF
TGTGCCAGCAGCTTAAAACGGGACACTACCAATGAAAAACTGTTTTTT
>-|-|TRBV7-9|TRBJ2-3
CASSLASGISTDTQYF
TGTGCCAGCAGCTTAGCATCAGGAATAAGCACAGATACGCAGTATTTT
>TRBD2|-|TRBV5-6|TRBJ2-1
CASSRWTSGPREQFF
TGTGCCAGCAGCCGCTGGACTAGCGGGCCCCGGGAGCAGTTCTTC
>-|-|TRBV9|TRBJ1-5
CASSSGGRNQPQHF
TGTGCCAGCAGCAGTGGGGGCCGAAATCAGCCCCAGCATTTT
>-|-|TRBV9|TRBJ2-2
CASSPKFGGRDTGELFF
TGTGCCAGCAGCCCAAAATTCGGCGGGCGGGACACCGGGGAGCTGTTTTTT
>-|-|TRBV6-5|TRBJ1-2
CASSTLDSNYGYTF
TGTGCCAGCAGTACCCTGGACAGCAACTATGGCTACACCTTC
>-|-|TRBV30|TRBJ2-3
CAWSPGTLDHSDTQYF
TGTGCCTGGAGCCCCGGGACACTTGACCATTCAGATACGCAGTATTTT
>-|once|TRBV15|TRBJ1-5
CATSRDQGYGNQPQHF
TGTGCCACCAGCAGAGATCAGGGCTACGGCAATCAGCCCCAGCATTTT
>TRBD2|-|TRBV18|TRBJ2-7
CASSHGTSGGSYEQYF
TGTGCCAGCTCACACGGGACTAGCGGGGGCTCCTACGAGCAGTACTTC
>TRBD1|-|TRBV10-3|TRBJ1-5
CAISAGRGNYSNQPQHF
TGTGCCATCAGTGCGGGCAGGGGGAACTATAGCAATCAGCCCCAGCATTTT
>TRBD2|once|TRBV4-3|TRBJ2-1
CASSQEIGLAGGQDEQFF
TGCGCCAGCAGCCAAGAGATAGGACTAGCGGGGGGCCAGGATGAGCAGTTCTTC
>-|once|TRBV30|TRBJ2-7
CAWRAGALYEQYF
TGTGCCTGGAGGGCAGGGGCCCTCTACGAGCAGTACTTC
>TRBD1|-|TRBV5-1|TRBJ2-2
CASRGDRGGATNTGELFF
TGCGCCAGCAGAGGGGACAGGGGGGGTGCAACGAACACCGGGGAGCTGTTTTTT
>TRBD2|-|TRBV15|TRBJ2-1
CATSRDLSTSAFNEQFF
TGTGCCACCAGCAGAGATCTTTCGACTAGCGCATTCAATGAGCAGTTCTTC
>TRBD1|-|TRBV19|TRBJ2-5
CASSGTGGSETQYF
TGTGCCAGTAGTGGGACAGGGGGATCGGAGACCCAGTACTTC
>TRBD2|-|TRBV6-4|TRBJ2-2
CASSPLAGADTGELFF
TGTGCCAGCAGTCCGCTAGCGGGGGCCGACACCGGGGAGCTGTTTTTT
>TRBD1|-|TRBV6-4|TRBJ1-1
CARRTGLNTEAFF
TGTGCCAGAAGGACAGGGTTGAACACTGAAGCTTTCTTT
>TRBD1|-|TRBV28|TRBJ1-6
CASSRTGGSSPLHF
TGTGCCAGCAGCAGGACAGGGGGGAGTTCACCCCTCCACTTT
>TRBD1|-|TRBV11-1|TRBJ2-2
CAIRDRVAGELFF
TGTGCCATCCGGGACAGGGTGGCCGGGGAGCTGTTTTTT